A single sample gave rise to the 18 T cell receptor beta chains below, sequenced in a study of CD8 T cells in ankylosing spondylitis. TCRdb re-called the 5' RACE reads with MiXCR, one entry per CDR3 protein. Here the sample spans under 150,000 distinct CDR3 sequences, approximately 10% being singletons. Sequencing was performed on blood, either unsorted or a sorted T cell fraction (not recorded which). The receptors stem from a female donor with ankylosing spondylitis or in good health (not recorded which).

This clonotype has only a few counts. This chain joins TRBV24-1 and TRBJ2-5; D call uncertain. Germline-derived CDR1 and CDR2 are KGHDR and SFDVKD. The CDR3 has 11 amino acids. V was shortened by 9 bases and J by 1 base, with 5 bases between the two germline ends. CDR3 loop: CATESQETQYF. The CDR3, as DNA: TGTGCCACCGAATCCCAAGAGACCCAGTACTTC.

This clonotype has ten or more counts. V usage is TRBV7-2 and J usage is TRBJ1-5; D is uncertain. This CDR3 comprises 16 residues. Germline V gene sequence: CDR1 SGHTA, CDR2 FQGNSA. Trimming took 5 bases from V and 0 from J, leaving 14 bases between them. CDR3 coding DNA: TGTGCCAGCAGCCCGGTCGGCAGCTATAGCAATCAGCCCCAGCATTTT. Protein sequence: CASSPVGSYSNQPQHF.

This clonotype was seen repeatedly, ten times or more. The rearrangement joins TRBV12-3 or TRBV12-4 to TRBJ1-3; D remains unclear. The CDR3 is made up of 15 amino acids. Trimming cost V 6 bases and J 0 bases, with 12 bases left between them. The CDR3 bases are TGTGCCAGCAGGATACTACAAAGCTCTGGAAACACCATATATTTT. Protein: CASRILQSSGNTIYF.

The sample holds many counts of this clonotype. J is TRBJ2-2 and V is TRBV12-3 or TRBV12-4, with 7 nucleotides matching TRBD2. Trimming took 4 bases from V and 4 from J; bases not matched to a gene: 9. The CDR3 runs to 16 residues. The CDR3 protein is CASSWRTSSSTGELFF. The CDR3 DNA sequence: TGTGCCAGCAGTTGGAGGACTAGTAGTTCCACCGGGGAGCTGTTTTTT.

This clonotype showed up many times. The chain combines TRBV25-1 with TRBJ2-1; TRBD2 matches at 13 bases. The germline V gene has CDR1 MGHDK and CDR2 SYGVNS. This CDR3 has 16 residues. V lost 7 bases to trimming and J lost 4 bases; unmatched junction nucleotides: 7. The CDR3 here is CASMNTGLAGYNEQFF. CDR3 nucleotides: TGTGCCAGCATGAACACGGGACTAGCGGGGTACAATGAGCAGTTCTTC.

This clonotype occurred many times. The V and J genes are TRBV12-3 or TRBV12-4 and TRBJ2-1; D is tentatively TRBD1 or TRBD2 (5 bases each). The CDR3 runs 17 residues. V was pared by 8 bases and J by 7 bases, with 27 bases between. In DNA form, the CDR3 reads TGTGCCAGCGGAGGATCGGGACCTTTAAAGGGGAAGAATGAGCAGTTCTTC. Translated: CASGGSGPLKGKNEQFF.

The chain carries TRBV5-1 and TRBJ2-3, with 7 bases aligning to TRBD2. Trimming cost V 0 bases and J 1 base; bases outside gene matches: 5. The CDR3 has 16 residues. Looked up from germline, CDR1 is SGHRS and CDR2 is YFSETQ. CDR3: CASSLGWLAGTDTQYF. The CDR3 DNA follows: TGCGCCAGCAGCTTGGGATGGCTAGCGGGCACAGATACGCAGTATTTT.

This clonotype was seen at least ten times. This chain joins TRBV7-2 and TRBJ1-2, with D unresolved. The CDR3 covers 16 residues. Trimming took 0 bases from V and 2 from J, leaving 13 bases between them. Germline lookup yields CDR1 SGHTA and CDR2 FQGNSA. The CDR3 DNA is TGTGCCAGCAGCTTAGCGCTTGGGCAGGTCAACTATGGCTACACCTTC. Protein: CASSLALGQVNYGYTF.

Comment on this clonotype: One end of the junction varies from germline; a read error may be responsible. DNA of the CDR3: TGTGCCAACAGCGTAGAGCGTCGCGAGCAGTACTTC. As protein: CANSVERREQYF. The rearrangement joins TRBV7-9 to TRBJ2-7; D is uncertain. The CDR3 has 12 residues. Germline-derived CDR1 and CDR2 are SEHNR and FQNEAQ (reference sequence).

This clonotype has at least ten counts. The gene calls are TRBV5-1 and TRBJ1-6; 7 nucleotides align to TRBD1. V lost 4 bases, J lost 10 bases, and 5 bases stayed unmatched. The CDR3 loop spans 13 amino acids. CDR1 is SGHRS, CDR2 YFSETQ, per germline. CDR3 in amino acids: CASSPDRDSPLHF. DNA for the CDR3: TGCGCCAGCAGCCCCGACAGGGACTCACCCCTCCACTTT.

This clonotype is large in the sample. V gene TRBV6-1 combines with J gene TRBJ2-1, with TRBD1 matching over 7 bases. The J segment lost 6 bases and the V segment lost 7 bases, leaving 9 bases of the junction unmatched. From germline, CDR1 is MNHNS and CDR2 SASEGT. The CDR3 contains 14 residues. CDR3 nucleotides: TGTGCCAGCACTCGACAGGGACCGCCCAATGAGCAGTTCTTC. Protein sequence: CASTRQGPPNEQFF.

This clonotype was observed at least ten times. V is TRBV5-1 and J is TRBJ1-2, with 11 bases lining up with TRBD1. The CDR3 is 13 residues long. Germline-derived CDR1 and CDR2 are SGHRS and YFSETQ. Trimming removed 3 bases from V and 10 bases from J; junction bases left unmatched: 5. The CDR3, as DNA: TGCGCCAGCAGCTCGGAGGGACAGGGGGACTACACCTTC. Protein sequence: CASSSEGQGDYTF.

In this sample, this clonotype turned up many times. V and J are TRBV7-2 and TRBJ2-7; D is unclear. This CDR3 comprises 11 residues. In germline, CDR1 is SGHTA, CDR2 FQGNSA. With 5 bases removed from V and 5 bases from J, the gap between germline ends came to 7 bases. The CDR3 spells CASSRADEQYF. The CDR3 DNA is TGTGCCAGCAGCCGCGCAGACGAGCAGTACTTC. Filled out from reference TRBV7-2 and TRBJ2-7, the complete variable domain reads GAGVSQSPSNKVTEKGKDVELRCDPISGHTALYWYRQSLGQGLEFLIYFQGNSAPDKSGLPSDRFSAERTGGSVSTLTIQRTQQEDSAVYLCASSRADEQYFGPGTRLTVT.

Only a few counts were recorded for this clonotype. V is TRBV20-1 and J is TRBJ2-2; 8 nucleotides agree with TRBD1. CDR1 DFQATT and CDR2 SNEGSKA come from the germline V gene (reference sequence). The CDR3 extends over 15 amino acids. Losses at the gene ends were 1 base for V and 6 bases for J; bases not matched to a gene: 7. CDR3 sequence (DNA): TGCAGTGCTAGAGTAGAGGACAGGGTCTCCGGGGAGCTGTTTTTT. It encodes CSARVEDRVSGELFF.

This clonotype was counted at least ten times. In nucleotides, the CDR3 is TGTGCCACAGCCCCCAGTCCCCAGGGGGGAAACACTGAAGCTTTCTTT. Protein product: CATAPSPQGGNTEAFF. This chain connects TRBV6-1 to TRBJ1-1, with TRBD1 identical over 7 bases. The CDR3 consists of 16 residues. V trimming: 10 bases; J trimming: 2 bases; junction bases outside the gene matches: 16. Germline values: CDR1 MNHNS, CDR2 SASEGT.

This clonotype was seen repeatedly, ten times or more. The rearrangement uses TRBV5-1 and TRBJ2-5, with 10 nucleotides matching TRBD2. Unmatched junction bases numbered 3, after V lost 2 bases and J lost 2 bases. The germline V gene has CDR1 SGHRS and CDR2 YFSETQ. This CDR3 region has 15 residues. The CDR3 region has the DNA TGCGCCAGCAGCTTTCTAGCGGGGGTACAAGAGACCCAGTACTTC. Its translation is CASSFLAGVQETQYF.

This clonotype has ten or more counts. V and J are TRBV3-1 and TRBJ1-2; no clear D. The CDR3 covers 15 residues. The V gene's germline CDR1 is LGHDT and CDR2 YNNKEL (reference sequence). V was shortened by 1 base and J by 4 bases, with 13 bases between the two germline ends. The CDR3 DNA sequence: TGTGCCAGCAGCCAAGCACTGAGGGCCTTCTATGGCTACACCTTC. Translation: CASSQALRAFYGYTF. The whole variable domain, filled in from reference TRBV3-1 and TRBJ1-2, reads DTAVSQTPKYLVTQMGNDKSIKCEQNLGHDTMYWYKQDSKKFLKIMFSYNNKELIINETVPNRFSPKSPDKAHLNLHINSLELGDSAVYFCASSQALRAFYGYTFGSGTRLTVV.

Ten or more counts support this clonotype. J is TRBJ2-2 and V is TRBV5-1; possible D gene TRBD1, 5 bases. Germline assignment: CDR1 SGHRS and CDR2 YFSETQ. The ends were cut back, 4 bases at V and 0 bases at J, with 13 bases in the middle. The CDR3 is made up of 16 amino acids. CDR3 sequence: CASSEADTTNTGELFF. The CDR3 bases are TGCGCCAGCAGCGAGGCGGACACGACGAACACCGGGGAGCTGTTTTTT.